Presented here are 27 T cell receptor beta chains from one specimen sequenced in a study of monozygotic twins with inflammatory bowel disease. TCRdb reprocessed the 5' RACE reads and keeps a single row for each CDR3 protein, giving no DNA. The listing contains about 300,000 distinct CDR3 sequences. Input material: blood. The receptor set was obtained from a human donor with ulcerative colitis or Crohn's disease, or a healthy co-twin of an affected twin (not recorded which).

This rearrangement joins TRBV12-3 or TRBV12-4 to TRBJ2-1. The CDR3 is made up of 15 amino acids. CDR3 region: CASSLWGSSYNEQFF.

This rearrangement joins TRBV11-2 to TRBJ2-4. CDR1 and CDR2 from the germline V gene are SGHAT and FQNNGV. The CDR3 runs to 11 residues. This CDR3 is CASSLSNIQYF.

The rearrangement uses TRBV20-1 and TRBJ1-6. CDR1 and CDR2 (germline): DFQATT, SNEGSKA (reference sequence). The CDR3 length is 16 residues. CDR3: CSAREHLRYSNSPLHF.

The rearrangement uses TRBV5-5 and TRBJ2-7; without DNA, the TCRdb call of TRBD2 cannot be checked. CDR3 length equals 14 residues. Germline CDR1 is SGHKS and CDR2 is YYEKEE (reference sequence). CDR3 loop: CASSFPLGQREQYF.

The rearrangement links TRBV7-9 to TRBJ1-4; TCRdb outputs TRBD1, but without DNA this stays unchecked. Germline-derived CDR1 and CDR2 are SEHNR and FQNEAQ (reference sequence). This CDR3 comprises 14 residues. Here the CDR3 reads CASSKSGFPEKLFF.

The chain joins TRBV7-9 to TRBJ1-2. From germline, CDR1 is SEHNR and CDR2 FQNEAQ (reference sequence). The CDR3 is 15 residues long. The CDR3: CASSGQFSPRRGYTF.

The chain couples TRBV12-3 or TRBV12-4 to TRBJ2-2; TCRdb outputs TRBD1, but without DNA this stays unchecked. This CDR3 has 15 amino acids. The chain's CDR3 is CASSLVRGWTGELFF.

CDR3 in amino acids: CASSFPGETQYF. J is TRBJ2-5 and V is TRBV7-2; TCRdb outputs TRBD1, but without DNA this stays unchecked. Per the germline V gene, CDR1 is SGHTA and CDR2 is FQGNSA. The CDR3 extends over 12 amino acids.

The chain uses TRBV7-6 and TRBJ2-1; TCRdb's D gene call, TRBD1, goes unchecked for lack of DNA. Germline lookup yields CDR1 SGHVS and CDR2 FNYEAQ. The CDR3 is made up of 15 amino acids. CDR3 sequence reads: CASSLGGRTDNEQFF.

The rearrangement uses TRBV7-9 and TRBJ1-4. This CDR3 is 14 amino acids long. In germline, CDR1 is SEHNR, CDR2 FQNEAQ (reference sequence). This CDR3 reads CASSQLATNEKLFF.

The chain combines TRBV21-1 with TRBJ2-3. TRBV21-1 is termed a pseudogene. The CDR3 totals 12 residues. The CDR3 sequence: CASRTIVEPQYF.

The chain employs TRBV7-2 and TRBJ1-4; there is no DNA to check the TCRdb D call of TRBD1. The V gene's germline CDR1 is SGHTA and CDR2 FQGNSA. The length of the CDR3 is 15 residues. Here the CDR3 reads CASRATAATNEKLFF.

CDR3 residues: CASSYLFDRGTEAFF. The genes are TRBV12-3 or TRBV12-4 and TRBJ1-1; no DNA is available, so the TRBD1 call from TCRdb remains unchecked. The CDR3 has 15 amino acids.

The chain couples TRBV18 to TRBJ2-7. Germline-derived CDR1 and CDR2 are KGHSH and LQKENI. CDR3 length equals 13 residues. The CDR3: CASSQLGSYEQYF.

The CDR3 reads CASSLLTGDETQYF. The chain is built from TRBV14 and TRBJ2-5; TCRdb returns TRBD1, unconfirmable since there is no DNA. CDR1 is SGHDN and CDR2 is FVKESK in the germline V gene. The CDR3 length is 14 residues.

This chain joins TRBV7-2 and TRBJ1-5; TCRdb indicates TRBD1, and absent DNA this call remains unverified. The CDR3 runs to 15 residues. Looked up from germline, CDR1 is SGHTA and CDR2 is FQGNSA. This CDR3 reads CASSSRDSGGQPQHF.

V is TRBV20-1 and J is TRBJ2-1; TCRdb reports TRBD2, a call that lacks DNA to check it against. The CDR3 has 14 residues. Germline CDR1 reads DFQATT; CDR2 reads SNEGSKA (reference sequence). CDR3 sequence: CSAKASGRGGEQFF.

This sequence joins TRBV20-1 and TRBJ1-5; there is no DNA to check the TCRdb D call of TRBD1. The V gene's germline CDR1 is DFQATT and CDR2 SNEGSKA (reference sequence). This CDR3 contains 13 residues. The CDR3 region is CSASRVTGKPQHF.

This CDR3 reads CSVAGTSGHTGELFF. The chain combines TRBV29-1 with TRBJ2-2; TCRdb indicates TRBD2, and absent DNA this call remains unverified. This CDR3 has 15 residues. Germline V CDR1 and CDR2: SQVTM, ANQGSEA.

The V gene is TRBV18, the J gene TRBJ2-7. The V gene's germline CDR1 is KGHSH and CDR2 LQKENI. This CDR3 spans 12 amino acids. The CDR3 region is CASSSANYEQYF.

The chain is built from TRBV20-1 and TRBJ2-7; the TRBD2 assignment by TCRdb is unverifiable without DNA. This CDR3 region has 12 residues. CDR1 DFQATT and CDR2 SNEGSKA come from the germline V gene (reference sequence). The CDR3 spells CSAEGLGYEQYF.

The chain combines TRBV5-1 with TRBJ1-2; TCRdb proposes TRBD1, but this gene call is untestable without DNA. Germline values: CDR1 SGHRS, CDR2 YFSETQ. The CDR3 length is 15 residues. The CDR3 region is CASSSVTGAGYGYTF.

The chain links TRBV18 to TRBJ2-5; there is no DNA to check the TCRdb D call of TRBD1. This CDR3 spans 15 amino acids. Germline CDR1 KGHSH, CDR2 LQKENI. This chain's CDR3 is CASSPPGRGRETQYF.

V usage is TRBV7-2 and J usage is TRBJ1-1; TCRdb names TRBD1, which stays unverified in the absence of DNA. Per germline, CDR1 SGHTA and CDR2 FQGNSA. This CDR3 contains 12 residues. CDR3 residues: CASSLVGGVAFF.

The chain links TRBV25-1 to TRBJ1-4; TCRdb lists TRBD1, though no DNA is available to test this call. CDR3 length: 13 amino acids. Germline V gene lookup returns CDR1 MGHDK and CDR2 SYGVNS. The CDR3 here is CASRDRADEKLFF.

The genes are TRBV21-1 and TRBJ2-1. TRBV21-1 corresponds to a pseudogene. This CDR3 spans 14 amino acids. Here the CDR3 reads CASTVGGFYNEQFF.

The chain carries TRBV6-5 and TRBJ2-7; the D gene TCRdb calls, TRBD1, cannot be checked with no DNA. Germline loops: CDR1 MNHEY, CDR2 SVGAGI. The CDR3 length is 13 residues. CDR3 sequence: CASSRVGAYEQYF.